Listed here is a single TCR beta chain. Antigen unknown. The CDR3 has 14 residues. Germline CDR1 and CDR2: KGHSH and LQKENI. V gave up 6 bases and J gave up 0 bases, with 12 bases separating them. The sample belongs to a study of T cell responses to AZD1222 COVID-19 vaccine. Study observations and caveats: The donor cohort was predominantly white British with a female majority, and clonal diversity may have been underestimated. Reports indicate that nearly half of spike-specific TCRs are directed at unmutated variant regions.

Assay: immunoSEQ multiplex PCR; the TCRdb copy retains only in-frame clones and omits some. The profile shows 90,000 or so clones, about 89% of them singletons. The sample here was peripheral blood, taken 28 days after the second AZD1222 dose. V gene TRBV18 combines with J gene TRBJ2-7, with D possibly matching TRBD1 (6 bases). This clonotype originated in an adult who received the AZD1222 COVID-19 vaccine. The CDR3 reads CASSLGGNSYEQYF. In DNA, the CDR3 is TGTGCCAGCTCCTTAGGGGGTAACTCCTACGAGCAGTACTTC.